This record covers a single T cell receptor beta chain. This CDR3 is built from 14 residues. Profiling relied on immunoSEQ multiplex PCR, and the TCRdb table lists in-frame clones only, not all of them. The repertoire consists of some 330,000 clones, with around 90% occurring once and the leading ten covering around 4.6%. The data belong to a study of blood T cell repertoires in COVID-19. The specimen was PBMCs or T cells enriched from blood (not recorded which). The chain joins TRBV21-1 to TRBJ2-5; TRBD1, as called in the table, went unchecked against the DNA. TRBV21-1 is reported as a pseudogene. This TCR derives from a man under 40 who had recovered from COVID-19. The CDR3 loop is CASSGRDRVETQYF. CDR3 nucleotides: TGTGCCAGCAGCGGCAGGGACAGGGTAGAGACCCAGTACTTC.